This TCR beta chain originates from a study of blood T cells in healthy people across ages. Donors were systemically healthy Caucasian individuals from Russia aged 6 to 90 years. The sample, approximately 10 milliliters of peripheral blood, was drawn from each donor. The use of a sample-barcoded 5' primer and a J-beta primer mix characterized a second PCR of about 6 to 12 cycles. Every cDNA was tagged by a template-switch adaptor with 12 random nucleotides. TCRdb passed the 5' RACE reads through MiXCR, listing each CDR3 protein once. The profile shows 1.5 million to 2 million distinct CDR3 sequences, roughly 28% of them singletons. CDR1 SGHTA and CDR2 FQGNSA come from the germline V gene. The CDR3 spans 15 residues. V was trimmed by 4 bases and J by 4 bases, leaving 16 bases between them.

The genes are TRBV7-2 and TRBJ1-1, with D hard to call. This sequence originates from a woman younger than 45 in good health. The material sequenced was blood. The CDR3 loop reads CASSSLRVVGTEAFF. The CDR3 nucleotides are TGTGCCAGCAGCTCATTACGGGTTGTGGGCACTGAAGCTTTCTTT.